Shown below are 13 T cell receptor beta chains from a single sample sequenced in a study of cytotoxic CD8 clonotypes in ibrutinib-treated CLL. Sequenced by immunoSEQ multiplex PCR; TCRdb stores in-frame clones only, minus some. The data hold fewer than 400,000 clones, with over 55% observed a single time. Sequenced here: PBMCs, sampled after 36 months of ibrutinib treatment. The origin of the receptors is a human donor with chronic lymphocytic leukemia.

The rearrangement uses TRBV2 and TRBJ2-7; a possible D gene is TRBD2 (5 bases). CDR1 is SNHLY, CDR2 FYNNEI, per germline. With 7 bases removed from V and 0 bases from J, the gap between germline ends came to 10 bases. The CDR3 consists of 13 residues. In nucleotides, the CDR3 is TGTGCCAGCACCAGCGGCGCCTCCTACGAGCAGTACTTC. Translating gives CASTSGASYEQYF.

This sequence joins TRBV29-1 and TRBJ1-3; no definite D call. Germline V CDR1 and CDR2: SQVTM, ANQGSEA. The CDR3 covers 12 residues. The ends were cut back, 4 bases at V and 2 bases at J, with 6 bases in the middle. CDR3 DNA sequence: TGCAGCGTTGTGGCTCCTGGAAACACCATATATTTT. Its translation: CSVVAPGNTIYF.

The chain joins TRBV7-9 to TRBJ2-5; 7 nucleotides line up with TRBD2. The CDR3 is 12 amino acids. The germline CDR1 and CDR2 sequences are SEHNR and FQNEAQ (reference sequence). V trimming: 3 bases; J trimming: 5 bases; junction bases outside the gene matches: 0. The CDR3 nucleotides are TGTGCCAGCAGCTTGCGGGGGGAGACCCAGTACTTC. Amino acid sequence: CASSLRGETQYF. The whole variable domain, remainder taken from reference TRBV7-9 and TRBJ2-5, is DTGVSQNPRHKITKRGQNVTFRCDPISEHNRLYWYRQTLGQGPEFLTYFQNEAQLEKSRLLSDRFSAERPKGSFSTLEIQRTEQGDSAMYLCASSLRGETQYFGPGTRLLVL.

This chain joins TRBV6-1 and TRBJ1-1; 10 bases map to TRBD1. This CDR3 has 15 amino acids. Germline CDR1 reads MNHNS; CDR2 reads SASEGT. V was clipped by 3 bases and J by 4 bases; unmatched bases: 5. The CDR3 region is CASSDIGTGATEAFF. The CDR3 DNA follows: TGTGCCAGCAGTGACATAGGGACAGGGGCCACTGAAGCTTTCTTT.

This clone has more than one count but fewer than ten. This chain connects TRBV2 to TRBJ1-4; perhaps TRBD1 as D (5 bases). V lost 1 base, J lost 6 bases, and 6 bases lay in between. This CDR3 spans 13 amino acids. Germline V gives CDR1 SNHLY, CDR2 FYNNEI. The CDR3 is CASSEGGHEKLFF. The CDR3 DNA sequence: TGTGCCAGCAGTGAAGGGGGCCATGAAAAACTGTTTTTT.

J is TRBJ2-7 and V is TRBV7-8; D gene ambiguous. Germline loops: CDR1 SGHVS, CDR2 FQNEAQ. The CDR3 has 12 residues. V was shortened by 5 bases and J by 3 bases, with 8 bases between the two germline ends. CDR3 sequence (DNA): TGTGCCAGCAGCCCGGACGTCTACGAGCAGTACTTC. Amino acids: CASSPDVYEQYF.

The chain has TRBV6-5 and TRBJ2-1, with 7 bases identical to TRBD2. The CDR3 loop spans 13 amino acids. Germline assignment: CDR1 MNHEY and CDR2 SVGAGI. The V and J ends lost 5 bases and 4 bases, in that order; junction bases with no gene match: 2. CDR3 loop: CASSRDYYNEQFF. The DNA for the CDR3 is TGTGCCAGCAGTCGGGACTATTACAATGAGCAGTTCTTC.

The chain uses TRBV21-1 and TRBJ2-7; the DNA was not used to check the table's D call, TRBD1. TRBV21-1 is deemed a pseudogene. The CDR3 has 15 residues. CDR3 loop: CASTPLDTIPYEQYF. CDR3 DNA sequence: TGTGCCAGCACCCCCTTGGACACCATACCCTACGAGCAGTACTTC.

This chain's CDR3 is CASSSQATNTEAFF. The CDR3 region has the DNA TGTGCCAGCAGTTCGCAGGCCACGAACACTGAAGCTTTCTTT. The chain uses TRBV6-5 and TRBJ1-1; D gene uncertain. This CDR3 is 14 amino acids long. V shed 4 bases and J shed 1 base, with 10 bases lying between them. Germline loops: CDR1 MNHEY, CDR2 SVGAGI.

The V and J genes are TRBV7-2 and TRBJ2-1, with D hard to call. The V gene lost 5 bases and the J gene lost 0 bases, with 5 bases spanning the gap. The CDR3 spans 13 residues. Germline loops: CDR1 SGHTA, CDR2 FQGNSA. CDR3: CASSPYSYNEQFF. The CDR3 nucleotides read TGTGCCAGCAGCCCTTACTCCTACAATGAGCAGTTCTTC.

This chain connects TRBV18 to TRBJ2-5; D may correspond to TRBD1 or TRBD2 (6 bases each). Trimming pared 5 bases from V and 3 bases from J, leaving 19 bases between. CDR1 is KGHSH, CDR2 LQKENI, per germline. This CDR3 is built from 16 residues. The CDR3: CASSAPGRGLEETQYF. The DNA for the CDR3 is TGTGCCAGCTCAGCCCCCGGCCGGGGGCTTGAAGAGACCCAGTACTTC.

The J gene is TRBJ2-5, the V gene TRBV9; D is unresolved. This CDR3 contains 12 residues. V dropped 0 bases and J dropped 5 bases, with 5 bases sitting between them. Germline-derived CDR1 and CDR2 are SGDLS and YYNGEE. The CDR3 loop is CASSVGMETQYF. DNA of the CDR3: TGTGCCAGCAGCGTAGGGATGGAGACCCAGTACTTC.

This clone was counted a few times. This sequence joins TRBV11-3 and TRBJ2-1; 8 bases line up with TRBD1. The J segment lost 7 bases and the V segment lost 5 bases, leaving 7 bases of the junction unmatched. The CDR3 covers 14 residues. From germline, CDR1 is SGHNT and CDR2 YENEEA. This CDR3 is CASSRRGRGNEQFF. CDR3 in DNA: TGTGCCAGCAGCCGCAGGGGGCGCGGGAATGAGCAGTTCTTC.